A selection of T cell receptor beta chains follows, all from one sample in a study of shared clonotypes between healthy human individuals. Profiling relied on immunoSEQ multiplex PCR, and the TCRdb table lists in-frame clones only, not all of them. Of nearly 2 million clones in the sample, over 85% were seen once. Sample: naive CD8+ T cells sorted from blood. The origin of the receptors is a man aged 18 to 29 in good health. The CDR3 runs from the conserved cysteine through the conserved F or W. The D gene is left open where the match is weak. Clone size appears in some rows only: once, few, many, or a class for an expanded clone.

J: TRBJ2-3; V: TRBV7-9; length: 16; D: TRBD2; size: -; DNA: TGTGCCAGCAGCTTACCTCCTAGCGGGAGGACAGATACGCAGTATTTT; CDR3: CASSLPPSGRTDTQYF
J: TRBJ2-7; V: TRBV6-6; length: 14; D: -; size: -; DNA: TGTGCCAGCAGTTACTCGGAGGCGACCTACGAGCAGTACTTC; CDR3: CASSYSEATYEQYF
J: TRBJ2-7; V: TRBV5-1; length: 14; D: TRBD2; size: -; DNA: TGCGCCAGCAGCTTGGATGCGGGGGCCTACGAGCAGTACTTC; CDR3: CASSLDAGAYEQYF
J: TRBJ2-1; V: TRBV6-5; length: 15; D: TRBD2; size: once; DNA: TGTGCCAGCAGACCCCGTAGCGGGAGTGGAGATGAGCAGTTCTTC; CDR3: CASRPRSGSGDEQFF
J: TRBJ2-7; V: TRBV12-5; length: 16; D: -; size: -; DNA: TGTGCTAGTGGTTTGGTACAAGGTGGGACCGATTACGAGCAGTACTTC; CDR3: CASGLVQGGTDYEQYF
J: TRBJ2-7; V: TRBV27; length: 13; D: TRBD2; size: -; DNA: TGTGCCAGCAGTCCCCTGGGGGAGGGGCCCTTGTACTTC; CDR3: CASSPLGEGPLYF
J: TRBJ2-3; V: TRBV4-1; length: 14; D: -; size: -; DNA: TGCGCCAGCAGCCTCTTATCGGGATCCGATACGCAGTATTTT; CDR3: CASSLLSGSDTQYF
J: TRBJ2-7; V: TRBV11-2; length: 15; D: TRBD2; size: -; DNA: TGTGCCAGCAGCAAGGGACTAGCGGGAGTCCACGAGCAGTACTTC; CDR3: CASSKGLAGVHEQYF
J: TRBJ1-2; V: TRBV6-5; length: 13; D: -; size: -; DNA: TGTGCCAGCAGTCTCCACTGGCGGGATGGCTACACCTTC; CDR3: CASSLHWRDGYTF
J: TRBJ2-5; V: TRBV5-5; length: 14; D: -; size: -; DNA: TGTGCCAGCAGCTTGGAGGGAACGCAAGAGACCCAGTACTTC; CDR3: CASSLEGTQETQYF
J: TRBJ2-7; V: TRBV5-1; length: 17; D: -; size: -; DNA: TGCGCCAGCAGCTTGGGATTGGGAGACGGTCAGGGGTACGAGCAGTACTTC; CDR3: CASSLGLGDGQGYEQYF
J: TRBJ2-5; V: TRBV4-1; length: 19; D: TRBD2; size: -; DNA: TGCGCCAGCAGCCATCCCAAGGATGGTGAGCGGGAGGACCAAGAGACCCAGTACTTC; CDR3: CASSHPKDGEREDQETQYF
J: TRBJ1-5; V: TRBV4-1; length: 15; D: TRBD1; size: -; DNA: TGCGCCAGCAGCCAAGAAGGGACAGGAGCTCAGCCCCAGCATTTT; CDR3: CASSQEGTGAQPQHF
J: TRBJ2-3; V: TRBV5-4; length: 18; D: -; size: -; DNA: TGTGCCAGCAGCTTGGGAAGGGGCGGAGACCTTAGCACAGATACGCAGTATTTT; CDR3: CASSLGRGGDLSTDTQYF
J: TRBJ2-5; V: TRBV7-9; length: 15; D: -; size: -; DNA: TGTGCCAGCAGCTTAGTGGCGGGCCCCCTAGAGACCCAGTACTTC; CDR3: CASSLVAGPLETQYF
J: TRBJ2-5; V: TRBV9; length: 17; D: TRBD1; size: -; DNA: TGTGCCAGCAGCGGAACTGGGACAGGCAGGGGGCAAGAGACCCAGTACTTC; CDR3: CASSGTGTGRGQETQYF
J: TRBJ2-5; V: TRBV27; length: 14; D: -; size: -; DNA: TGTGCCAGCAGTTTGATAGGGGCCGGGGAGACCCAGTACTTC; CDR3: CASSLIGAGETQYF
J: TRBJ2-7; V: TRBV9; length: 14; D: -; size: -; DNA: TGTGCCAGCAGCGTAGGCGGCCGAGCCTACGAGCAGTACTTC; CDR3: CASSVGGRAYEQYF
J: TRBJ2-1; V: TRBV6-5; length: 15; D: TRBD1; size: -; DNA: TGTGCCAGCAGTTTACAGGGGTGGGGACGGAATGAGCAGTTCTTC; CDR3: CASSLQGWGRNEQFF
J: TRBJ2-7; V: TRBV13; length: 14; D: -; size: -; DNA: TGTGCCAGCAGCCCGGAGTCTAGCTCCTACGAGCAGTACTTC; CDR3: CASSPESSSYEQYF
J: TRBJ1-5; V: TRBV4-1; length: 15; D: -; size: once; DNA: TGCGCCAGCAGCCAAGATCCCAGCCTCAATCAGCCCCAGCATTTT; CDR3: CASSQDPSLNQPQHF
J: TRBJ2-3; V: TRBV9; length: 14; D: -; size: -; DNA: TGTGCCAGCAGCGCTAGGGACCCCACAGATACGCAGTATTTT; CDR3: CASSARDPTDTQYF
J: TRBJ2-2; V: TRBV19; length: 16; D: -; size: -; DNA: TGTGCCAGTAGTGGATGGTCTCGGGGATTTACCGGGGAGCTGTTTTTT; CDR3: CASSGWSRGFTGELFF
J: TRBJ2-1; V: TRBV4-1; length: 12; D: -; size: -; DNA: TGCGCCAGCAGCCAAGAACGTGGGGAGCAGTTCTTC; CDR3: CASSQERGEQFF
J: TRBJ1-5; V: TRBV19; length: 14; D: -; size: -; DNA: TGTGCCAGTAGACCCCCAGTTAGCAATCAGCCCCAGCATTTT; CDR3: CASRPPVSNQPQHF